This paragraph reports one T cell receptor beta chain. Its antigen is currently unknown. The data belong to a study of cytomegalovirus exposure and HLA in healthy donors. The CDR3 consists of 16 residues. CDR1 and CDR2 (germline): WNHNN, SYGVQD (reference sequence). The trim removed 2 bases at V and 3 bases at J, leaving 0 bases unmatched. Repertoires were generated with immunoSEQ multiplex PCR, while TCRdb's copy carries only in-frame clones and drops some. The table lists about 130,000 clones, approximately 82% of them singletons, with approximately 30% in the top ten. Points from the study as a whole: Cytomegalovirus-associated status was assigned to around 160 TCR beta chains.

The sample was PBMCs. This chain joins TRBV10-1 and TRBJ2-2; TRBD2 agrees at 13 bases. The TCR originated in a man aged 25-45 years in good health and CMV-seropositive. The CDR3 reads CASSEGLAGDTGELFF. DNA of the CDR3: TGCGCCAGCAGTGAGGGACTAGCGGGAGACACCGGGGAGCTGTTTTTT.